This T cell receptor (beta chain) was found in a study of CD8 T cells in Susac syndrome (dated by TCRdb to between 2019 and 2020). Background on the whole study: The study used repertoire sequencing to test whether antigen drove CD8+ T cell activation and differentiation in Susac syndrome. The clonality of the CD8+ T cell repertoire was compared across over 10 healthy donors, some 14 Susac syndrome patients and about 15 multiple sclerosis patients.

Peripheral blood CD8+ and CD4+ T cells from healthy donors, Susac syndrome patients and multiple sclerosis patients were profiled by high-throughput TCR beta sequencing. The multiple sclerosis controls were treatment-naive patients who had stable or active relapsing-remitting disease and met the revised McDonald criteria. Bulk CD8+ and CD4+ T cells were purified magnetically by negative isolation, whereas CD8+ TEMRA cells were enriched by FACS. Blood was collected in EDTA tubes and processed within 24 hours, with PBMCs isolated through density gradient centrifugation. PBMCs intended for TCR sequencing were frozen in liquid nitrogen and were later thawed in a 37 degrees C water bath. Purity of sorted or isolated CD4+, CD8+ and CD8+ TEMRA cells was at least 90%. CDR1 and CDR2, looked up from the germline V gene, are MDHEN and SYDVKM. V and J are truncated by 3 bases and 6 bases respectively, leaving an intervening sequence of 15 bases. Including the terminal cysteine and phenylalanine, the CDR3 comprises 15 residues. The DNA shown is the 45-base CDR3, in frame from base 1.

RNA was extracted using the RNeasy kit, and roughly 0.5 to 1 microgram was reverse transcribed with random hexamers. The immunoSEQ multiplex PCR assay, covering 54 Vbeta and 13 Jbeta segments, was used to amplify TCR beta CDR3 regions. Bias from PCR amplification was corrected by using a synthetic template baseline for primer optimization and for computational correction. The paper's processing steps were these. Reads were assigned to V, D and J genes according to IMGT and analyzed in immunoSEQ Analyzer, with only productive sequences retained. Clonality was computed as one minus Shannon entropy normalized by log2 of the number of productive unique sequences. Public and private clones were assessed among the 100 most prevalent clones of each patient and control. A clone was defined as Susac-specific if it was absent from the healthy and MS cohorts, from over 1,000 published viral clones and from other ImmuneACCESS disease sequences. In TCRdb, the public reads were trimmed at Q25 with fastp and aligned with MiXCR, with productive beta chains retained. A single entry per CDR3 protein holds the most common genes and DNA from its merged rows. The V and J calls shown here were made by TCRdb, not taken from the authors' results. The sample table lists 250,000 to 300,000 distinct CDR3 sequences, roughly 85% of them with a count of one. Approximately 0.11% of the sample lies in the top ten.

Here is what the overall study found, with its caveats: The TCR sequencing and HLA analysis was acknowledged to have included a relatively small number of individuals.

Turning to this clonotype: Its specific antigen is unknown. The record has no base qualities; no much larger clone is one base away.

This sequence uses TRBV28 and TRBJ1-5; TRBD1 is a weak D gene call, 5 bases matching. This TCR derives from a human donor with multiple sclerosis. The sample taken for sequencing was CD8+ T cells from PBMCs. The DNA reads TGTGCCAGCAGTTTGGGGCTCGCCAGGGTTCAGCCCCAGCATTTT. Translated, this is CASSLGLARVQPQHF.